One and the same sample provided the 30 T cell receptor beta chains below, sequenced in a study of ipilimumab plus nivolumab after autologous stem cell transplantation. The repertoire was sequenced with immunoSEQ multiplex PCR; TCRdb's copy has only in-frame clones and lacks some. Here the sample spans over 15,000 clones, about four fifths being singletons. The source material was PBMCs, sampled in a trial of ipilimumab plus nivolumab as post-transplant consolidation. The receptors derive from a male donor with diffuse large B-cell lymphoma.

The chain is built from TRBV5-1 and TRBJ2-3; D call uncertain. The germline V gene encodes CDR1 SGHRS and CDR2 YFSETQ. The V end lost 2 bases, the J end lost 5 bases, and 6 bases lay between the germline ends. The CDR3 contains 12 residues. The DNA of the CDR3 is TGCGCCAGCAGCTTAAACCAAGATACGCAGTATTTT. It is translated as CASSLNQDTQYF. The variable domain in full, with the rest retrieved from reference TRBV5-1 and TRBJ2-3, is KAGVTQTPRYLIKTRGQQVTLSCSPISGHRSVSWYQQTPGQGLQFLFEYFSETQRNKGNFPGRFSGRQFSNSRSEMNVSTLELGDSALYLCASSLNQDTQYFGPGTRLTVL.

The V call is TRBV5-4, the J call TRBJ2-5, with D perhaps TRBD2 (6 bases). Trimming took off 0 bases at V and 2 bases at J, with 8 bases between the two ends. The CDR3 is 14 amino acids. Germline V gene lookup returns CDR1 SGHNT and CDR2 YYREEE (reference sequence). In DNA, the CDR3 is TGTGCCAGCAGCTTGGCGGGGGTACAAGAGACCCAGTACTTC. It yields the protein CASSLAGVQETQYF.

V is TRBV2 and J is TRBJ2-3; TRBD2 agrees at 7 bases. The CDR3 has 14 amino acids. Unmatched junction bases numbered 1, after V lost 3 bases and J lost 1 base. The germline CDR1 and CDR2 sequences are SNHLY and FYNNEI. CDR3 in amino acids: CASSDAGGTDTQYF. In DNA, the CDR3 is TGTGCCAGCAGTGATGCGGGGGGCACAGATACGCAGTATTTT. Supplemented by reference TRBV2 and TRBJ2-3, the full variable domain reads EPEVTQTPSHQVTQMGQEVILRCVPISNHLYFYWYRQILGQKVEFLVSFYNNEISEKSEIFDDQFSVERPDGSNFTLKIRSTKLEDSAMYFCASSDAGGTDTQYFGPGTRLTVL.

The CDR3 nucleotides read TGTGCCAGCAGTTTTTTCAGCTCTGGGGTAGAAGCTTTCTTT. It encodes CASSFFSSGVEAFF. The chain employs TRBV27 and TRBJ1-1, with D uncertain. The length of the CDR3 is 14 residues. CDR1 and CDR2 from the germline V gene are MNHEY and SMNVEV (reference sequence). Deletions cut 3 bases from V and 8 bases from J, with 16 bases between.

This chain uses TRBV10-3 with TRBJ2-1; TRBD1 or TRBD2 may be the D gene (6 bases each). The V end lost 4 bases, the J end lost 0 bases, and 13 bases lay between the germline ends. Germline-derived CDR1 and CDR2 are ENHRY and SYGVKD. The CDR3 covers 16 residues. CDR3 sequence reads: CAISAGGTSSYNEQFF. In nucleotides, the CDR3 is TGTGCCATCAGTGCAGGCGGGACAAGCTCCTACAATGAGCAGTTCTTC.

The chain joins TRBV4-2 to TRBJ2-5; D is perhaps TRBD1 (6 bases). This CDR3 spans 15 amino acids. Germline V gene data show CDR1 as LGHNA and CDR2 as YNFKEQ. The V end lost 5 bases, the J end lost 4 bases, and 17 bases lay between the germline ends. In nucleotides, the CDR3 is TGTGCCAGCAGCAGAGGGACGTTAGGGGGAGAGACCCAGTACTTC. Encoded protein: CASSRGTLGGETQYF.

V and J are TRBV30 and TRBJ1-1; D is unclear. Trimming shortened V by 0 bases and J by 5 bases, and 10 bases separated the two germline ends. Germline V lookup: CDR1 GTSNPN, CDR2 SVGIG (reference sequence). The CDR3 spans 13 residues. CDR3 sequence: CAWSVSGGTEAFF. The CDR3 coding sequence is TGTGCCTGGAGTGTAAGTGGCGGGACTGAAGCTTTCTTT.

This clone has a single count. The chain carries TRBV5-4 and TRBJ1-2; D gene ambiguous. CDR3 length: 15 residues. The V gene lost 0 bases and the J gene lost 0 bases, with 9 bases spanning the gap. Germline V CDR1 and CDR2: SGHNT, YYREEE (reference sequence). CDR3 region: CASSLVGNPNYGYTF. The CDR3 nucleotides are TGTGCCAGCAGCTTGGTCGGAAATCCTAACTATGGCTACACCTTC. The variable domain in full, with the rest retrieved from reference TRBV5-4 and TRBJ1-2, is ETGVTQSPTHLIKTRGQQVTLRCSSQSGHNTVSWYQQALGQGPQFIFQYYREEENGRGNFPPRFSGLQFPNYSSELNVNALELDDSALYLCASSLVGNPNYGYTFGSGTRLTVV.

The chain is built from TRBV11-3 and TRBJ2-6; D uncertain. Germline lookup yields CDR1 SGHNT and CDR2 YENEEA. The CDR3 has 17 amino acids. The ends were cut back, 5 bases at V and 5 bases at J, with 19 bases in the middle. The chain's CDR3 is CASSTCPRQSRANVLTF. The CDR3 coding sequence is TGTGCCAGCAGCACGTGTCCTCGACAAAGTCGGGCCAACGTCCTGACTTTC.

The rearrangement joins TRBV7-9 to TRBJ2-1; the D is unclear. Germline CDR1 reads SEHNR; CDR2 reads FQNEAQ (reference sequence). The CDR3 is 12 amino acids. Trimming stripped 2 bases from V and 5 bases from J, with 4 bases between. The CDR3, as DNA: TGTGCCAGCAGCTTATCGAACAATGAGCAGTTCTTC. Its translation: CASSLSNNEQFF. Variable domain in full (rest from reference TRBV7-9 and TRBJ2-1): DTGVSQNPRHKITKRGQNVTFRCDPISEHNRLYWYRQTLGQGPEFLTYFQNEAQLEKSRLLSDRFSAERPKGSFSTLEIQRTEQGDSAMYLCASSLSNNEQFFGPGTRLTVL.

J is TRBJ2-5 and V is TRBV19, with D hard to call. The V gene lost 10 bases and the J gene lost 4 bases, with 16 bases spanning the gap. The germline CDR1 and CDR2 sequences are LNHDA and SQIVND (reference sequence). The CDR3 totals 13 residues. CDR3 amino acids: CATQENYRETQYF. Here the CDR3 DNA reads TGTGCCACCCAGGAGAATTACCGAGAGACCCAGTACTTC.

This clone was seen only a few times. The V gene is TRBV7-9, the J gene TRBJ2-7, with D tentatively TRBD1 or TRBD2 (5 bases each). CDR3 length equals 13 residues. With 4 bases removed from V and 12 bases from J, the gap between germline ends came to 19 bases. Germline V gives CDR1 SEHNR, CDR2 FQNEAQ (reference sequence). CDR3 residues: CASSYTGTPLGYF. CDR3 nucleotides: TGTGCCAGCAGCTATACCGGGACCCCCTTAGGGTACTTC.

V and J are TRBV14 and TRBJ1-1; D is uncertain. The CDR3 length is 14 residues. Germline CDR1 reads SGHDN; CDR2 reads FVKESK. Deletions cut 0 bases from V and 4 bases from J, with 9 bases between. CDR3 residues: CASSQESTLTEAFF. CDR3 nucleotide sequence: TGTGCCAGCAGCCAAGAATCGACCCTCACTGAAGCTTTCTTT. Using reference TRBV14 and TRBJ1-1 for the parts outside the CDR3, the full variable domain is EAGVTQFPSHSVIEKGQTVTLRCDPISGHDNLYWYRRVMGKEIKFLLHFVKESKQDESGMPNNRFLAERTGGTYSTLKVQPAELEDSGVYFCASSQESTLTEAFFGQGTRLTVV.

The chain links TRBV7-9 to TRBJ1-1; D remains ambiguous. The CDR3 sequence is 12 residues long. From germline, CDR1 is SEHNR and CDR2 FQNEAQ (reference sequence). V shed 5 bases and J shed 7 bases, with 11 bases lying between them. CDR3 DNA: TGTGCCAGCAGCGGAGATGGGGATGAAGCTTTCTTT. Protein product: CASSGDGDEAFF.

This rearrangement joins TRBV18 to TRBJ1-5; TRBD1 aligns across 10 bases. The CDR3 contains 15 residues. V gave up 6 bases and J gave up 1 base; unmatched junction bases: 3. From germline, CDR1 is KGHSH and CDR2 LQKENI. DNA for the CDR3: TGTGCCAGCTCCCGGACAGGGGGAAGCAATCAGCCCCAGCATTTT. Translating gives CASSRTGGSNQPQHF.

The chain joins TRBV11-2 to TRBJ2-7; D unresolved. Trimming stripped 1 base from V and 3 bases from J, with 10 bases between. This CDR3 comprises 14 residues. The germline V gene has CDR1 SGHAT and CDR2 FQNNGV. CDR3 nucleotide sequence: TGTGCCAGCAGCTTAGGACTGACCGACTACGAGCAGTACTTC. It codes for CASSLGLTDYEQYF.

The V gene is TRBV4-1, the J gene TRBJ1-5, with D uncertain. CDR3 length: 15 amino acids. Trimming removed 0 bases at V and 1 base at J, with 7 bases between. CDR1 MGHRA and CDR2 YSYEKL come from the germline V gene. The CDR3 nucleotides are TGCGCCAGCAGCCAAGAGCCGGGGAGCAATCAGCCCCAGCATTTT. Translated: CASSQEPGSNQPQHF.

This chain joins TRBV15 and TRBJ2-7; TRBD1 agrees at 7 bases. The CDR3 runs to 14 residues. The V and J ends lost 4 bases and 6 bases, in that order; junction bases with no gene match: 9. The V gene's germline CDR1 is LNHNV and CDR2 YYDKDF (reference sequence). CDR3 sequence: CATSMDRPRGEQYF. DNA of the CDR3: TGTGCCACCAGCATGGACAGGCCCCGAGGCGAGCAGTACTTC.

V and J are TRBV4-3 and TRBJ1-5, with 8 bases identical to TRBD1. In germline, CDR1 is LGHNA, CDR2 YSLEER. The CDR3 has 15 amino acids. After removal of 1 base from V and 6 bases from J, the junction contained 5 bases not matched to a gene. The chain's CDR3 is CASSQVWGTGQPQHF. The CDR3, as DNA: TGCGCCAGCAGCCAAGTTTGGGGGACAGGTCAGCCCCAGCATTTT.

V and J are TRBV7-8 and TRBJ2-3; 7 positions agree with TRBD2. V lost 5 bases to trimming and J lost 2 bases; unmatched junction nucleotides: 7. This CDR3 has 15 amino acids. Germline V lookup: CDR1 SGHVS, CDR2 FQNEAQ. Here the CDR3 reads CASSTGTTFTDTQYF. In nucleotides, the CDR3 is TGTGCCAGCAGCACCGGGACTACATTCACAGATACGCAGTATTTT.

The rearrangement links TRBV2 to TRBJ1-5; 7 bases are shared with TRBD1. The CDR3 covers 14 residues. V lost 7 bases, J lost 5 bases, and 8 bases stayed unmatched. The germline CDR1 and CDR2 sequences are SNHLY and FYNNEI. CDR3 sequence (DNA): TGTGCCAGCACCCGGGACAGCAAGGATCAGCCCCAGCATTTT. Translated, it gives CASTRDSKDQPQHF.

The chain employs TRBV5-5 and TRBJ1-2; 7 nucleotides match TRBD1. Germline CDR1 reads SGHKS; CDR2 reads YYEKEE (reference sequence). V was clipped by 4 bases and J by 3 bases; unmatched bases: 9. There are 15 residues in the CDR3. The CDR3 bases are TGTGCCAGCAGCCTACGAGGGGGCAGGGACTATGGCTACACCTTC. This translates into CASSLRGGRDYGYTF. Drawing the rest from reference TRBV5-5 and TRBJ1-2, the complete variable domain is DAGVTQSPTHLIKTRGQQVTLRCSPISGHKSVSWYQQVLGQGPQFIFQYYEKEERGRGNFPDRFSARQFPNYSSELNVNALLLGDSALYLCASSLRGGRDYGYTFGSGTRLTVV.

The chain uses TRBV4-2 and TRBJ1-2; D might be TRBD1 (5 bases). The CDR3 totals 14 residues. Germline V gene sequence: CDR1 LGHNA, CDR2 YNFKEQ. V lost 1 base and J lost 8, with 14 bases in between. The CDR3 DNA sequence: TGTGCCAGCAGCCAAGTGCCCGGGGGGGAAGGCTACACCTTC. Translated: CASSQVPGGEGYTF.

This CDR3 is CASSPGTAGGLETQYF. DNA of the CDR3: TGTGCCAGCAGCCCGGGCACAGCGGGGGGGTTGGAGACCCAGTACTTC. This chain connects TRBV7-2 to TRBJ2-5; 10 bases agree with TRBD2. Per germline, CDR1 SGHTA and CDR2 FQGNSA. The junction had 11 bases not matched to a gene; V was cut back by 5 bases and J by 5 bases. This CDR3 spans 16 amino acids.

For this clone: Other nucleotide sequences in the sample specify the same CDR3. The CDR3 DNA reads as TGTGCCAGCTCACCAACCGGGGCGAACACTGAAGCTTTCTTT. This translates into CASSPTGANTEAFF. This chain links TRBV18 with TRBJ1-1, with D perhaps TRBD1 (5 bases). CDR3 length: 14 residues. The V gene's germline CDR1 is KGHSH and CDR2 LQKENI. V lost 2 bases and J 1 base, leaving 8 bases between the germline ends. Variable domain in full (rest from reference TRBV18 and TRBJ1-1): NAGVMQNPRHLVRRRGQEARLRCSPMKGHSHVYWYRQLPEEGLKFMVYLQKENIIDESGMPKERFSAEFPKEGPSILRIQQVVRGDSAAYFCASSPTGANTEAFFGQGTRLTVV.

The chain uses TRBV5-4 and TRBJ2-1; D not resolved. The CDR3 is 15 residues long. Germline-derived CDR1 and CDR2 are SGHNT and YYREEE (reference sequence). V was pared by 4 bases and J by 0 bases, with 11 bases between. The CDR3 bases are TGTGCCAGCAGCCCGGACCGGAGCTCCTACAATGAGCAGTTCTTC. Protein: CASSPDRSSYNEQFF.

The V and J genes are TRBV9 and TRBJ1-1; 9 bases align to TRBD1. Trimming at V came to 3 bases and at J to 1 base, leaving 4 bases not matched to a gene. CDR3 size: 15 residues. Germline-derived CDR1 and CDR2 are SGDLS and YYNGEE. CDR3 amino acids: CASSGGQGWNTEAFF. In nucleotides, the CDR3 is TGTGCCAGCAGCGGAGGACAGGGGTGGAACACTGAAGCTTTCTTT.

V usage is TRBV9 and J usage is TRBJ1-1; D is unclear. With 0 bases removed from V and 0 bases from J, the gap between germline ends came to 9 bases. Germline V gene lookup returns CDR1 SGDLS and CDR2 YYNGEE. This CDR3 comprises 15 residues. For the CDR3, the DNA is TGTGCCAGCAGCGTAGTCGCGCCCATGAACACTGAAGCTTTCTTT. Translation: CASSVVAPMNTEAFF.

The rearrangement links TRBV4-1 to TRBJ2-3; TRBD2 matches at 12 bases. V gave up 0 bases and J gave up 4 bases; unmatched junction bases: 8. CDR1 and CDR2 (germline): MGHRA, YSYEKL. This CDR3 comprises 18 residues. The CDR3 region is CASSQDPPSGGVADTQYF. DNA of the CDR3: TGCGCCAGCAGCCAAGACCCTCCTAGCGGGGGGGTGGCAGATACGCAGTATTTT.

CDR3 in amino acids: CASSPGTTSNQPQHF. CDR3 nucleotides: TGTGCCAGCAGCCCAGGGACAACAAGCAATCAGCCCCAGCATTTT. This rearrangement joins TRBV4-2 to TRBJ1-5; TRBD1 is a possible D gene (6 bases). V lost 4 bases to trimming and J lost 1 base, with 11 bases between them. There are 15 residues in the CDR3. The germline V gene has CDR1 LGHNA and CDR2 YNFKEQ.